Sequencing of this T cell receptor (beta chain) was carried out in a study of early T cells in non-severe SARS-CoV-2 infection. As for the study in general: Chains were unpaired, as sequencing was done on bulk RNA from unsorted whole blood.

Individual cDNA molecules carried attached unique molecular identifiers. TCRdb independently ran MiXCR on the 5' RACE reads; one entry per CDR3 protein. The sample consists of 95,000 to 110,000 distinct CDR3 sequences, 11% of them appearing once. After removal of 1 base from V and 7 bases from J, the junction contained 14 bases not matched to a gene. There are 18 residues in the CDR3. The germline CDR1 and CDR2 sequences are SEHNR and FQNEAQ (reference sequence). Whole-study findings and limits: Comparison of clonotypes with VDJdb favored anti-spike CD8 responses while missing private and CD4 specificities.

On this clonotype: Its antigen is not known.

The TCR sequence derives from an adult who was a healthcare worker with PCR-confirmed SARS-CoV-2 infection or an uninfected control (not recorded which). Input material: whole blood. The V gene is TRBV7-9, the J gene TRBJ2-1; 9 bases are a match to TRBD2. DNA of the CDR3: TGTGCCAGCAGCTTAGGGCCCGACACTAGCGGGTCGGCTAATGAGCAGTTCTTC. This translates into CASSLGPDTSGSANEQFF.